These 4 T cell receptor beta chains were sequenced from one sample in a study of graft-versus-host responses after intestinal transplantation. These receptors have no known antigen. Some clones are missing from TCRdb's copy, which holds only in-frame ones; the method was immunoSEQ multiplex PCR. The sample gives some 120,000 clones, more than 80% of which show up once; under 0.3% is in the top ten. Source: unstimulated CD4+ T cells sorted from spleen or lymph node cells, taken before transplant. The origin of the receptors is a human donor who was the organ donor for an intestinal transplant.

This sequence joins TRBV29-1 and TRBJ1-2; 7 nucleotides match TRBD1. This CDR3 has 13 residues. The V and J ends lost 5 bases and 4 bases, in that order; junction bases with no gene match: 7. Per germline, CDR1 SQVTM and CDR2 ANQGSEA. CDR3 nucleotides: TGCAGCGTTCAACTCCGGGACAGCTATGGCTACACCTTC. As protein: CSVQLRDSYGYTF.

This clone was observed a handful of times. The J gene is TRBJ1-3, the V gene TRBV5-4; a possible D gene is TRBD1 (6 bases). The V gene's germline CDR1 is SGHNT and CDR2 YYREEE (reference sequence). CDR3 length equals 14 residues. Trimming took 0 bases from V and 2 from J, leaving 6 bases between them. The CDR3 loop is CASSLDRAGNTIYF. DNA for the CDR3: TGTGCCAGCAGCTTGGACAGGGCTGGAAACACCATATATTTT.

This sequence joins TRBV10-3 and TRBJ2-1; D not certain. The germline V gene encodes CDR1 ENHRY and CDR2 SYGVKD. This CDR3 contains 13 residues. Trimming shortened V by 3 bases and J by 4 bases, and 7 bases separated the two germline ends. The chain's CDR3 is CAISDGPYNEQFF. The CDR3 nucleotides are TGTGCCATCAGTGATGGGCCGTACAATGAGCAGTTCTTC.

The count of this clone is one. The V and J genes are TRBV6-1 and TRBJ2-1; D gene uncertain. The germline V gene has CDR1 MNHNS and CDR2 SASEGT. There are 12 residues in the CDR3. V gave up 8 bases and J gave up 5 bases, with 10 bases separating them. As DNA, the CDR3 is TGTGCCAGCTTGGAAGGGAACAATGAGCAGTTCTTC. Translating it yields CASLEGNNEQFF.